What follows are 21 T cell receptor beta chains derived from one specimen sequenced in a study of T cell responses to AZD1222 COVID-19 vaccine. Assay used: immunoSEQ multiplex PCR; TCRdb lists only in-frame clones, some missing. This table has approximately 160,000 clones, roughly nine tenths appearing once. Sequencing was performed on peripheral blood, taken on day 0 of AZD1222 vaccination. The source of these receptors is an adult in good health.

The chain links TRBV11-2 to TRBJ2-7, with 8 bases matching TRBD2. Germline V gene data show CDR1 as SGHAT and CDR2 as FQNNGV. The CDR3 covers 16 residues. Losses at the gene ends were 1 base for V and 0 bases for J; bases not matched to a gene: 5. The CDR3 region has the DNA TGTGCCAGCAGCTTAGTTGGTAGCGGGGTCTCCTACGAGCAGTACTTC. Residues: CASSLVGSGVSYEQYF.

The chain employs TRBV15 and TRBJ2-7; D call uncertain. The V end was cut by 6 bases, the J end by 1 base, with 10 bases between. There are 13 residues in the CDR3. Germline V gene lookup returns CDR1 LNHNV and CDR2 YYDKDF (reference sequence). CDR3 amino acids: CATSSTDSYEQYF. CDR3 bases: TGTGCCACCAGTTCGACGGATTCCTACGAGCAGTACTTC.

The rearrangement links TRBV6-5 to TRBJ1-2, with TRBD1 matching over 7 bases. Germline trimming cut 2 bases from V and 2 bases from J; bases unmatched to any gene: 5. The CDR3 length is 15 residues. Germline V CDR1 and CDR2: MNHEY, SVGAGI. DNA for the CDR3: TGTGCCAGCAGTTACGCGTCACAGGGGAACTATGGCTACACCTTC. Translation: CASSYASQGNYGYTF.

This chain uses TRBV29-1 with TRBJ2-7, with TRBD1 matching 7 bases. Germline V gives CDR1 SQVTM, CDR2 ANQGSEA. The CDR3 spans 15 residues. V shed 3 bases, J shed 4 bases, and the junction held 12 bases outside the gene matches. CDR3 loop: CSVDVGNRGIYEQYF. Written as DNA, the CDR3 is TGCAGCGTTGACGTGGGGAACAGGGGCATATACGAGCAGTACTTC.

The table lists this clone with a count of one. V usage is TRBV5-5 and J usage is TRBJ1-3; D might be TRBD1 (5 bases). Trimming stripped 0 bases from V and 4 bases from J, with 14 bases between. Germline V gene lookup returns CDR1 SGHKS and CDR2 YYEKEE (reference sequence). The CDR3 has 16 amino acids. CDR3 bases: TGTGCCAGCAGCTTGGCCCTCCAGGGCTCGGGAAACACCATATATTTT. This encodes CASSLALQGSGNTIYF.

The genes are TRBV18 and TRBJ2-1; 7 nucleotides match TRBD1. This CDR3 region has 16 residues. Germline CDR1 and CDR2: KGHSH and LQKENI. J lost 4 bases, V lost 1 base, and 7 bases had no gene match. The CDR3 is CASSPQALDRYNEQFF. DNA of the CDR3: TGTGCCAGCTCACCACAAGCTTTGGACAGGTACAATGAGCAGTTCTTC.

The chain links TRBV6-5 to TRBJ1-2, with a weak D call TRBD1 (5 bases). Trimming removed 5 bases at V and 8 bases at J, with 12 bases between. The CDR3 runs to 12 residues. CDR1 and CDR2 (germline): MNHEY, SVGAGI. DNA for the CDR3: TGTGCCAGCAGTATCAGCGGGGCCGGCTACACCTTC. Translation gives CASSISGAGYTF.

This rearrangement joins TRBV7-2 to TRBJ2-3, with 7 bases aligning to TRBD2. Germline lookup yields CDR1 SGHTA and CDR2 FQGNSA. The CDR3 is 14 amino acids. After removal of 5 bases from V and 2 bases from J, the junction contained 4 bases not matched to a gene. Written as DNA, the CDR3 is TGTGCCAGCAGCACCGGGACTACCACAGATACGCAGTATTTT. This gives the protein CASSTGTTTDTQYF.

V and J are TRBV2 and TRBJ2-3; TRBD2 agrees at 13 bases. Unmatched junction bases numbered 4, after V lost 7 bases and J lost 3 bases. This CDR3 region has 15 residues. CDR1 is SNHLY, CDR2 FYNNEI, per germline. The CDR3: CASNLLAGGTDTQYF. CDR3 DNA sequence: TGTGCCAGCAATCTACTAGCGGGGGGGACAGATACGCAGTATTTT.

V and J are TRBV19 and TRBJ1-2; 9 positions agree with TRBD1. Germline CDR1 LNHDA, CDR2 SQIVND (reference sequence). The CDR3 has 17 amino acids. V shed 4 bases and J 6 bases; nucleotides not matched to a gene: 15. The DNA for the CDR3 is TGTGCCAGTAGTAGGAGGACAGGGGCAACGGTTTTTGATGGCTACACCTTC. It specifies CASSRRTGATVFDGYTF.

The CDR3 DNA reads as TGTGCCAGCAGTGAATCTGGGGGGCACCAGCCCCAGCATTTT. This translates into CASSESGGHQPQHF. The rearrangement joins TRBV25-1 to TRBJ1-5; a weak D match, TRBD1 (6 bases). CDR3 size: 14 residues. Trimming took 1 base from V and 7 from J, leaving 11 bases between them. CDR1 is MGHDK, CDR2 SYGVNS, per germline.

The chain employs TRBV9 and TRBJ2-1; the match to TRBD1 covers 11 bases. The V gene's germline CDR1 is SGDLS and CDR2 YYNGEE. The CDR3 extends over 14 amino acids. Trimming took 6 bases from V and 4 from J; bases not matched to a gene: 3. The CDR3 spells CASKGQGEYNEQFF. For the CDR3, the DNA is TGTGCCAGCAAGGGACAGGGGGAATACAATGAGCAGTTCTTC. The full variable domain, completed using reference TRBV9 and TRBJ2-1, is DSGVTQTPKHLITATGQRVTLRCSPRSGDLSVYWYQQSLDQGLQFLIQYYNGEERAKGNILERFSAQQFPDLHSELNLSSLELGDSALYFCASKGQGEYNEQFFGPGTRLTVL.

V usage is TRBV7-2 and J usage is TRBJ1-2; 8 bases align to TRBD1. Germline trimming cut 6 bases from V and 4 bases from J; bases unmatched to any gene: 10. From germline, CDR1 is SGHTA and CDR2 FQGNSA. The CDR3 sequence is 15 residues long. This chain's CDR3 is CASSVQQGASYGYTF. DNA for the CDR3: TGTGCCAGCAGTGTACAGCAGGGGGCGAGCTATGGCTACACCTTC.

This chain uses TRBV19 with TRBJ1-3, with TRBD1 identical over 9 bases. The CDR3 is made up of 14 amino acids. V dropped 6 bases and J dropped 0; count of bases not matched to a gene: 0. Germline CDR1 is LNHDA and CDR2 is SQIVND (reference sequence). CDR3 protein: CASRTGGSGNTIYF. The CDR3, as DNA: TGTGCCAGTAGGACAGGGGGCTCTGGAAACACCATATATTTT. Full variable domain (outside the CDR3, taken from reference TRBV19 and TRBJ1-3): DGGITQSPKYLFRKEGQNVTLSCEQNLNHDAMYWYRQDPGQGLRLIYYSQIVNDFQKGDIAEGYSVSREKKESFPLTVTSAQKNPTAFYLCASRTGGSGNTIYFGEGSWLTVV.

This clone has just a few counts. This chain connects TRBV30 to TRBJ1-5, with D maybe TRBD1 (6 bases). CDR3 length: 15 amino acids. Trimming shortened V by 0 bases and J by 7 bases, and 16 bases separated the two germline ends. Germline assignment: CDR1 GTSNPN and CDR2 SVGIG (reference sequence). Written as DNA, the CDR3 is TGTGCCTGGAGTGTACCAGGGGCGCTATGGCAGCCCCAGCATTTT. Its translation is CAWSVPGALWQPQHF.

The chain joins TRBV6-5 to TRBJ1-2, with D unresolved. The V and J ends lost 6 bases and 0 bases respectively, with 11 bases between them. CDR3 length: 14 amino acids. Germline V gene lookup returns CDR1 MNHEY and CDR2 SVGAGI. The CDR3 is CASSVDGANYGYTF. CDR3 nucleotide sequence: TGTGCCAGCAGCGTGGACGGAGCTAACTATGGCTACACCTTC.

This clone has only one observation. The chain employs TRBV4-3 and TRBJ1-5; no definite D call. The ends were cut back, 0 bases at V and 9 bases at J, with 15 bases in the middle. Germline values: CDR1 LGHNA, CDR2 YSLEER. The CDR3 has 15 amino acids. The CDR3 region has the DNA TGCGCCAGCAGCCAAGAGGTGGCAGCCAATTCGCCCCAGCATTTT. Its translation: CASSQEVAANSPQHF.

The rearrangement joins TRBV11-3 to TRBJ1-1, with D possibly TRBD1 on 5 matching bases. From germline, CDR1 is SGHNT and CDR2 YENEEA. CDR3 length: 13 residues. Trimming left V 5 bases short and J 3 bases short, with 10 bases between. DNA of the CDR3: TGTGCCAGCAGCCCAGGGACGGACACTGAAGCTTTCTTT. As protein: CASSPGTDTEAFF. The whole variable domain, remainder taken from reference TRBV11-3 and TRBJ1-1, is EAGVVQSPRYKIIEKKQPVAFWCNPISGHNTLYWYLQNLGQGPELLIRYENEEAVDDSQLPKDRFSAERLKGVDSTLKIQPAELGDSAVYLCASSPGTDTEAFFGQGTRLTVV.

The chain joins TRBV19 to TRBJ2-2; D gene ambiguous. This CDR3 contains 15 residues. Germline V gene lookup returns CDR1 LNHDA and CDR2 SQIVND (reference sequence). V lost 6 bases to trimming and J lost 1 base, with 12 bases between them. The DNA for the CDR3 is TGTGCCAGTAGGACACGGGTTCTGAACACCGGGGAGCTGTTTTTT. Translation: CASRTRVLNTGELFF.

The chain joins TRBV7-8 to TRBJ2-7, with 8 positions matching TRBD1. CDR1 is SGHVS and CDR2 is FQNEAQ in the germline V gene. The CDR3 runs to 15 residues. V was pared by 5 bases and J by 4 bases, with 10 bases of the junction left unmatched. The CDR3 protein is CASSTTRGLGYEQYF. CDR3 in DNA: TGTGCCAGCAGCACCACCAGGGGGCTCGGGTACGAGCAGTACTTC.

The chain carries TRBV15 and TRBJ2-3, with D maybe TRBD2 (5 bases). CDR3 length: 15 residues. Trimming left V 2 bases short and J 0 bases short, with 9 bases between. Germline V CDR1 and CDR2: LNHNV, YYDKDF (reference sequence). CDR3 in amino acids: CATSRTRGSTDTQYF. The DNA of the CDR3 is TGTGCCACCAGCAGAACTCGGGGTAGCACAGATACGCAGTATTTT.